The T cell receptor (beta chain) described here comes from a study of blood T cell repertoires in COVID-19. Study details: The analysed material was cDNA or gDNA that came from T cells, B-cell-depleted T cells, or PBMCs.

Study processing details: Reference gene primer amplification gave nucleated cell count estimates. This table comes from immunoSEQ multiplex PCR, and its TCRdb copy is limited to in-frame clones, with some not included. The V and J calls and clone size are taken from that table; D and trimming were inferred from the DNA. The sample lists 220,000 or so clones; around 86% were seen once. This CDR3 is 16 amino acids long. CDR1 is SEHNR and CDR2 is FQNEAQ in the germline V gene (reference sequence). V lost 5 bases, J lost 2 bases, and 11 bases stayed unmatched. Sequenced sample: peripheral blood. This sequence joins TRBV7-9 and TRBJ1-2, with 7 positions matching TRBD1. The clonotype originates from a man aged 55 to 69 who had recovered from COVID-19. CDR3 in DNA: TGTGCCAGCAGCGGCCCAACAGGGGCTCCCAACTATGGCTACACCTTC. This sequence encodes CASSGPTGAPNYGYTF.